Listed below are T cell receptor beta chains from one sample, sequenced in a study of T cell changes during pregnancy in multiple sclerosis. Data came from immunoSEQ multiplex PCR; TCRdb stores just in-frame clones and leaves some out. This table has about 80,000 clones, about nine tenths appearing once. The specimen comprised peripheral blood, sampled before pregnancy. The origin of the receptors is a female donor with multiple sclerosis, enrolled in a pregnancy study. Both conserved end residues are part of each CDR3. D genes are given only for firm matches. Part of the rows lack a size; the others show once, few, many or a class for expanded clones.

j_call,clone_size,v_call,d_call,cdr3_aa,cdr3_nt
TRBJ1-3,.,TRBV5-1,TRBD1,CASSPDRLGGNTIYF,TGCGCCAGCAGCCCGGACAGGTTGGGCGGAAACACCATATATTTT
TRBJ1-2,.,TRBV5-1,.,CASSLGPGRDYGYTF,TGCGCCAGCAGCTTGGGCCCAGGGCGTGACTATGGCTACACCTTC
TRBJ1-1,.,TRBV15,.,CATSRGQNYEAFF,TGTGCCACCAGCAGAGGGCAGAACTACGAAGCTTTCTTT
TRBJ2-5,.,TRBV6-6,.,CASSPGPRRETQYF,TGTGCCAGCAGCCCAGGGCCACGACGGGAGACCCAGTACTTC
TRBJ2-7,once,TRBV2,.,CASKSRVYEQYF,TGTGCCAGCAAATCGAGGGTCTACGAGCAGTACTTC
TRBJ1-6,.,TRBV7-9,.,CASSPPLGSGNSPLHF,TGTGCCAGCAGCCCCCCGCTAGGGTCGGGAAATTCACCCCTCCACTTT
TRBJ1-6,.,TRBV7-2,TRBD1,CASSPSDRGGFSPLHF,TGTGCCAGCAGCCCATCGGACAGGGGAGGGTTCTCACCCCTCCACTTT
TRBJ2-5,.,TRBV5-1,.,CASSLTVQETQYF,TGCGCCAGCAGCTTGACAGTCCAAGAGACCCAGTACTTC
TRBJ1-2,.,TRBV28,TRBD1,CASSLPGQGIHTF,TGTGCCAGCAGTTTACCGGGACAGGGGATACACACCTTC
TRBJ2-3,.,TRBV28,.,CASRLTPSTDTQYF,TGTGCCAGCAGATTGACACCAAGCACAGATACGCAGTATTTT
TRBJ1-4,once,TRBV2,TRBD1,CASSGTGEKLFF,TGTGCCAGCAGTGGGACAGGGGAAAAACTGTTTTTT
TRBJ2-3,.,TRBV5-4,.,CASSLAGSPGSYF,TGTGCCAGCAGCTTGGCCGGCAGCCCGGGTTCGTATTTT
TRBJ2-2,.,TRBV11-3,TRBD1,CASSLEGQGSWATGELFF,TGTGCCAGCAGCTTAGAGGGACAGGGGAGTTGGGCGACCGGGGAGCTGTTTTTT
TRBJ2-7,.,TRBV10-3,.,CATSEGSSYEQYF,TGTGCCACGTCGGAGGGGAGCTCCTACGAGCAGTACTTC
TRBJ1-2,.,TRBV4-3,.,CASSQDFGGSYGYTF,TGCGCCAGCAGCCAAGACTTCGGCGGCAGTTATGGCTACACCTTC
TRBJ2-2,.,TRBV11-3,.,CASSFSAENTGELFF,TGTGCCAGCAGCTTTTCCGCGGAGAACACCGGGGAGCTGTTTTTT
TRBJ2-1,.,TRBV30,.,CAWSTSGGVTEQFF,TGTGCCTGGAGTACCAGCGGAGGGGTTACTGAGCAGTTCTTC
TRBJ2-2,.,TRBV6-5,.,CAGGAITGELFF,TGTGCCGGGGGGGCGATCACCGGGGAGCTGTTTTTT
TRBJ2-5,once,TRBV7-7,.,CASSLGGGLEETQYF,TGTGCTAGCAGCTTAGGAGGGGGCCTAGAGGAGACCCAGTACTTC
TRBJ2-3,.,TRBV7-2,.,CASSFLGGWSTDTQYF,TGTGCCAGCAGCTTTCTTGGCGGATGGAGCACAGATACGCAGTATTTT
TRBJ1-1,.,TRBV10-3,TRBD1,CAISERTGDEAFF,TGTGCCATCAGTGAGCGCACAGGGGACGAAGCTTTCTTT
TRBJ1-5,.,TRBV7-2,.,CASSPRGGNQPQHF,TGTGCCAGCAGCCCCAGGGGCGGCAATCAGCCCCAGCATTTT
TRBJ2-2,.,TRBV10-3,.,CAISESRQSNSYTGELFF,TGTGCCATCAGTGAGTCGAGACAATCAAATTCCTACACCGGGGAGCTGTTTTTT
TRBJ2-3,.,TRBV27,.,CASSSAVFRDTQYF,TGTGCCAGCAGTTCAGCGGTGTTCAGGGATACGCAGTATTTT
TRBJ2-5,.,TRBV7-9,TRBD1,CASSSGPGQGQETQYF,TGTGCCAGCAGCTCAGGGCCGGGACAGGGTCAAGAGACCCAGTACTTC
TRBJ2-5,.,TRBV10-1,.,CASTVTPGSPGETQYF,TGCGCCAGCACCGTGACGCCCGGGAGCCCGGGGGAGACCCAGTACTTC
TRBJ2-7,.,TRBV7-8,.,CASSTWTDATYEQYF,TGTGCCAGCAGCACTTGGACAGACGCAACCTACGAGCAGTACTTC
TRBJ2-7,.,TRBV5-1,TRBD2,CASTAGDAYEQYF,TGCGCCAGCACGGCGGGGGACGCCTACGAGCAGTACTTC